One sample yielded the 10 T cell receptor beta chains listed below, sequenced in a study of blood T cells in healthy people across ages. The authors ran a second PCR of roughly 6 to 12 cycles using a sample-barcoded 5' primer and a J-beta primer mix. Each CDR3 protein is one row after TCRdb ran MiXCR on the 5' RACE reads. The repertoire includes hundreds of thousands of distinct CDR3 sequences, roughly 41% of them detected once, and 25% to 35% sits in the top ten. Material: blood. The receptor set was obtained from a man of 80 years or more in good health.

The V call is TRBV11-2, the J call TRBJ1-2; unclear D gene. CDR1 is SGHAT and CDR2 is FQNNGV in the germline V gene. V was clipped by 5 bases and J by 4 bases, with 17 bases between them. The CDR3 is 15 amino acids. The CDR3 sequence: CASSKSRTATYGYTF. CDR3 nucleotides: TGTGCCAGCAGCAAATCACGGACCGCTACCTATGGCTACACCTTC. Filled out from reference TRBV11-2 and TRBJ1-2, the complete variable domain reads EAGVAQSPRYKIIEKRQSVAFWCNPISGHATLYWYQQILGQGPKLLIQFQNNGVVDDSQLPKDRFSAERLKGVDSTLKIQPAKLEDSAVYLCASSKSRTATYGYTFGSGTRLTVV.

The J gene is TRBJ1-1, the V gene TRBV29-1; D might be TRBD1 (6 bases). The CDR3 sequence is 14 residues long. Deletions cut 3 bases from V and 3 bases from J, with 14 bases between. Germline CDR1 reads SQVTM; CDR2 reads ANQGSEA. CDR3 amino acids: CSVEGGRGDTEAFF. As DNA, the CDR3 is TGCAGCGTTGAGGGGGGCCGCGGGGACACTGAAGCTTTCTTT.

This chain connects TRBV5-1 to TRBJ2-1; 14 bases match TRBD2. The V gene end was trimmed by 6 bases and the J gene end by 7 bases; junction bases not matched to a gene: 9. Germline CDR1 reads SGHRS; CDR2 reads YFSETQ. The CDR3 loop spans 16 amino acids. In DNA, the CDR3 is TGCGCCAGCACGGTGACTAGCGGGGGGGTGGCAAATGAGCAGTTCTTC. This encodes CASTVTSGGVANEQFF.

Ten or more counts support this clonotype. A much larger clone differs from this one at a single base, so this may be a read error. The chain joins TRBV29-1 to TRBJ2-5, with a tentative D call TRBD2 (7 bases). Germline V CDR1 and CDR2: SQVTM, ANQGSEA. The CDR3 is 13 residues long. Trimming stripped 3 bases from V and 4 bases from J, with 12 bases between. The CDR3 DNA follows: TGCAGCGTTGAGCGCGGGGGCCGAGAGACCCAGTACTTC. Translated, it gives CSVERGGRETQYF.

This clonotype has a handful of counts. V gene TRBV24-1 combines with J gene TRBJ2-5; D is possibly TRBD1 (7 bases). Between the trimmed V and J ends, which lost 4 bases and 4 bases, there was a span of 18 bases. Germline V CDR1 and CDR2: KGHDR, SFDVKD. The CDR3 is 16 amino acids. CDR3 amino acids: CATSDPTGRFRETQYF. In DNA, the CDR3 is TGTGCCACCAGTGACCCGACAGGGAGGTTCCGAGAGACCCAGTACTTC.

Regarding this clonotype: A much larger clonotype is one base distant, so this may be a read error. This chain connects TRBV15 to TRBJ2-7, with D possibly called TRBD1 or TRBD2 (6 bases each). Gene TRBJ2-5 matches the end of the DNA better, so the J call may be wrong. Germline V gene data show CDR1 as LNHNV and CDR2 as YYDKDF (reference sequence). The CDR3 contains 16 residues. The DNA of the CDR3 is TGTGCCACCAGCGAGGGGGTAGCGGAGACCCAAGAGACCCAGTACTTC. This encodes CATSEGVAETQETQYF.

This clonotype was seen repeatedly, ten times or more. The junction does not match germline at one end; this may be a read error. V gene TRBV5-1 combines with J gene TRBJ1-2; no clear D. The CDR3 totals 14 residues. Germline V gene lookup returns CDR1 SGHRS and CDR2 YFSETQ. The DNA for the CDR3 is TGCGCCAGCAACTTGGACTCCCTACGAGGAGGCTACACCTTC. This codes for CASNLDSLRGGYTF.

V usage is TRBV4-1 and J usage is TRBJ1-2, with D perhaps TRBD1 (5 bases). This CDR3 comprises 16 residues. Germline V gene sequence: CDR1 MGHRA, CDR2 YSYEKL. With 4 bases removed from V and 0 bases from J, the gap between germline ends came to 15 bases. In DNA, the CDR3 is TGCGCCAGCAGCCCGATGATGACAGTAACTAACTATGGCTACACCTTC. Protein: CASSPMMTVTNYGYTF.

The chain has TRBV30 and TRBJ2-3; possible D gene TRBD1, 5 bases. Germline lookup yields CDR1 GTSNPN and CDR2 SVGIG (reference sequence). The length of the CDR3 is 14 residues. V shed 0 bases and J shed 5 bases, with 12 bases lying between them. DNA of the CDR3: TGTGCCTGGAGTGTAGGGGAAATAGGAGATACGCAGTATTTT. It is translated as CAWSVGEIGDTQYF.

The chain joins TRBV14 to TRBJ1-2; the D gene is possibly TRBD1 (5 bases). The V gene lost 3 bases and the J gene lost 1 base, with 18 bases spanning the gap. The CDR3 covers 17 residues. Germline V gene data show CDR1 as SGHDN and CDR2 as FVKESK. The CDR3 DNA follows: TGTGCCAGCAGCCAGTTCCCGGGGGGATGGAATAACTATGGCTACACCTTC. Its protein is CASSQFPGGWNNYGYTF. Full variable domain (outside the CDR3, taken from reference TRBV14 and TRBJ1-2): EAGVTQFPSHSVIEKGQTVTLRCDPISGHDNLYWYRRVMGKEIKFLLHFVKESKQDESGMPNNRFLAERTGGTYSTLKVQPAELEDSGVYFCASSQFPGGWNNYGYTFGSGTRLTVV.